Presented here are 23 T cell receptor beta chains from one specimen sequenced in a study of blood T cell repertoires in COVID-19. Profiling relied on immunoSEQ multiplex PCR, and the TCRdb table lists in-frame clones only, not all of them. The sample lists 150,000 to 200,000 clones; roughly 80% were seen once. Sequencing was carried out using peripheral blood. The receptors derive from a middle-aged woman with COVID-19, enrolled during active disease.

The chain joins TRBV4-2 to TRBJ2-2; TRBD2 matches at 7 bases. The germline V gene has CDR1 LGHNA and CDR2 YNFKEQ. The ends lost 0 bases at V and 0 bases at J; junction bases unmatched: 7. This CDR3 spans 18 amino acids. CDR3 sequence reads: CASSQEDLRGANTGELFF. DNA of the CDR3: TGTGCCAGCAGCCAAGAGGACCTCCGGGGGGCGAACACCGGGGAGCTGTTTTTT.

The genes are TRBV21-1 and TRBJ2-2; the D call in the table, TRBD1, was not verified against the DNA. TRBV21-1 is designated a pseudogene. The CDR3 runs 15 residues. The DNA of the CDR3 is TGTGCCAGCAGCGGGGGACAGGGGAACACCGGGGAGCTGTTTTTT. Amino acids: CASSGGQGNTGELFF.

V gene TRBV29-1 combines with J gene TRBJ1-2; D is possibly TRBD1 (5 bases). This CDR3 comprises 14 residues. Germline lookup yields CDR1 SQVTM and CDR2 ANQGSEA. V dropped 4 bases and J dropped 4 bases, with 16 bases sitting between them. DNA for the CDR3: TGCAGCGTTGTGGTCCAGGGAGGGGCCTATGGCTACACCTTC. Its translation is CSVVVQGGAYGYTF.

This chain joins TRBV12-3 or TRBV12-4 and TRBJ2-2, with no clear D. V was trimmed by 0 bases and J by 8 bases, leaving 4 bases between them. The CDR3 is made up of 12 amino acids. CDR3 protein: CASSLAQGELFF. The CDR3 region has the DNA TGTGCCAGCAGTTTAGCGCAGGGGGAGCTGTTTTTT.

In its sample, this clone was seen once. The chain combines TRBV10-1 with TRBJ2-1, with 10 bases identical to TRBD2. J lost 3 bases, V lost 5 bases, and 4 bases had no gene match. The CDR3 has 15 amino acids. Per the germline V gene, CDR1 is WNHNN and CDR2 is SYGVQD (reference sequence). The CDR3 loop reads CASSQGLADYNEQFF. The DNA of the CDR3 is TGCGCCAGCAGTCAAGGACTAGCGGACTACAATGAGCAGTTCTTC.

This clone was found many times. The chain couples TRBV6-2 or TRBV6-3 to TRBJ2-7; the match to TRBD2 covers 7 bases. The germline CDR1 and CDR2 sequences are MNHEY and SVGEGT. The CDR3 extends over 14 amino acids. Trimming cost V 3 bases and J 3 bases; bases outside gene matches: 5. The CDR3 DNA follows: TGTGCCAGCAGTTATGGTCCGGGGGGCTACGAGCAGTACGTC. This codes for CASSYGPGGYEQYV.

This chain connects TRBV6-5 to TRBJ2-5; 10 bases agree with TRBD1. Germline-derived CDR1 and CDR2 are MNHEY and SVGAGI. Trimming at V came to 6 bases and at J to 5 bases, leaving 9 bases not matched to a gene. The CDR3 is 15 residues long. CDR3 sequence (DNA): TGTGCCAGCAGCCAGGACAGGGGGTATGCGGAGACCCAGTACTTC. Amino acid sequence: CASSQDRGYAETQYF.

The chain joins TRBV6-1 to TRBJ2-1; TRBD2 aligns across 9 bases. The CDR3 runs to 12 residues. CDR1 and CDR2 (germline): MNHNS, SASEGT. Trimming took 3 bases from V and 10 from J; bases not matched to a gene: 1. The CDR3 nucleotides are TGTGCCAGCAGTGACCTAGCGGGAGAGCAGTTCTTC. Translating it yields CASSDLAGEQFF.

The chain recombines TRBV15 with TRBJ1-2; 7 bases are shared with TRBD1. The CDR3 is made up of 15 amino acids. Germline V CDR1 and CDR2: LNHNV, YYDKDF (reference sequence). The junction had 6 bases not matched to a gene; V was cut back by 2 bases and J by 3 bases. Here the CDR3 reads CATSRNDRVDYGYTF. In DNA, the CDR3 is TGTGCCACCAGCAGAAATGACAGGGTAGACTATGGCTACACCTTC. Full variable domain (missing parts from reference TRBV15 and TRBJ1-2): DAMVIQNPRYQVTQFGKPVTLSCSQTLNHNVMYWYQQKSSQAPKLLFHYYDKDFNNEADTPDNFQSRRPNTSFCFLDIRSPGLGDTAMYLCATSRNDRVDYGYTFGSGTRLTVV.

The chain links TRBV6-5 to TRBJ1-1; tentative D call: TRBD1 (5 bases). Germline CDR1 and CDR2: MNHEY and SVGAGI. The CDR3 spans 14 residues. V lost 4 bases, J lost 1 base, and 10 bases lay in between. In DNA form, the CDR3 reads TGTGCCAGCAGTTTGCCGGGGGGGAACACTGAAGCTTTCTTT. Translating it yields CASSLPGGNTEAFF.

This clone was seen just once. The rearrangement uses TRBV10-2 and TRBJ1-2; 10 bases line up with TRBD1. Germline loops: CDR1 WSHSY, CDR2 SAAADI. After removal of 6 bases from V and 3 bases from J, the junction contained 10 bases not matched to a gene. The CDR3 is 16 residues long. The CDR3 region has the DNA TGCGCCAGCAGCGAGGGGTCCGGGACAGGGGACTATGGCTACACCTTC. The encoded protein is CASSEGSGTGDYGYTF.

The chain employs TRBV12-3 or TRBV12-4 and TRBJ1-5, with a tentative D call TRBD1 (5 bases). CDR3 size: 12 residues. V was shortened by 2 bases and J by 11 bases, with 10 bases between the two germline ends. The DNA for the CDR3 is TGTGCCAGCAGTTTAATGGGAGGGGCCCAGCATTTT. Translating gives CASSLMGGAQHF.

This sequence joins TRBV7-8 and TRBJ2-7; no firm D call. Trimming removed 3 bases from V and 6 bases from J, with 12 bases in between. This CDR3 has 13 residues. Germline loops: CDR1 SGHVS, CDR2 FQNEAQ. CDR3 sequence reads: CASSLRSRSEQYF. CDR3 in DNA: TGTGCCAGCAGCTTGCGATCGAGGTCCGAGCAGTACTTC.

The rearrangement joins TRBV2 to TRBJ2-2, with a weak D call TRBD2 (5 bases). V was shortened by 7 bases and J by 4 bases, with 13 bases between the two germline ends. Germline lookup yields CDR1 SNHLY and CDR2 FYNNEI. This CDR3 is built from 14 residues. CDR3 amino acids: CASKRLATTGELFF. The CDR3 coding sequence is TGTGCCAGCAAAAGGCTAGCAACCACCGGGGAGCTGTTTTTT.

A few counts support this clone. The chain recombines TRBV6-5 with TRBJ2-2; a possible D gene is TRBD1 (5 bases). Germline V gene data show CDR1 as MNHEY and CDR2 as SVGAGI. The CDR3 extends over 15 amino acids. With 4 bases removed from V and 2 bases from J, the gap between germline ends came to 11 bases. In nucleotides, the CDR3 is TGTGCCAGCAGTTGGGGCAGATTAAACACCGGGGAGCTGTTTTTT. Protein product: CASSWGRLNTGELFF.

This clone was counted only a few times. V is TRBV2 and J is TRBJ1-5, with D unclear. Trimming removed 2 bases from V and 8 bases from J, with 16 bases in between. The CDR3 contains 15 residues. Germline CDR1 reads SNHLY; CDR2 reads FYNNEI. For the CDR3, the DNA is TGTGCCAGCAGTGAATCTAGAACCATATCAGAGCCCCAGCATTTT. This sequence encodes CASSESRTISEPQHF.

The V call is TRBV4-1, the J call TRBJ2-2, with TRBD2 matching 12 bases. Germline lookup yields CDR1 MGHRA and CDR2 YSYEKL. Trimming removed 2 bases from V and 5 bases from J; junction bases left unmatched: 0. The CDR3 is 15 residues long. The CDR3 DNA sequence: TGCGCCAGCAGCCAACTAGCGGGAGGGACCGGGGAGCTGTTTTTT. As protein: CASSQLAGGTGELFF.

This clone has a single count. The chain combines TRBV2 with TRBJ1-2, with D possibly being TRBD1 (6 bases). CDR1 is SNHLY and CDR2 is FYNNEI in the germline V gene. This CDR3 region has 14 residues. The V end lost 5 bases, the J end lost 4 bases, and 14 bases lay between the germline ends. Here the CDR3 reads CASSQWTVSYGYTF. The CDR3 DNA is TGTGCCAGCAGTCAGTGGACAGTCTCCTATGGCTACACCTTC.

The chain carries TRBV6-5 and TRBJ1-1; 10 bases align to TRBD1. Germline-derived CDR1 and CDR2 are MNHEY and SVGAGI. This CDR3 has 15 amino acids. Germline trimming cut 4 bases from V and 4 bases from J; bases unmatched to any gene: 6. The CDR3 nucleotides read TGTGCCAGCAGTTTCAGACAGGGGGCGCCCACTGAAGCTTTCTTT. The encoded protein is CASSFRQGAPTEAFF.

This clone has a handful of counts. The genes are TRBV10-1 and TRBJ2-7; TRBD2 matches at 7 bases. CDR3 length equals 14 residues. The germline V gene has CDR1 WNHNN and CDR2 SYGVQD (reference sequence). The junction had 10 bases not matched to a gene; V was cut back by 5 bases and J by 6 bases. CDR3 region: CASSIGLAASEQYF. CDR3 nucleotide sequence: TGCGCCAGCAGTATCGGGCTAGCGGCCTCCGAGCAGTACTTC.

This chain connects TRBV2 to TRBJ2-2, with 11 bases aligning to TRBD1. Germline V lookup: CDR1 SNHLY, CDR2 FYNNEI. The V gene end was trimmed by 6 bases and the J gene end by 4 bases; junction bases not matched to a gene: 7. This CDR3 has 16 amino acids. CDR3 loop: CASSGQGARGTGELFF. CDR3 nucleotide sequence: TGTGCCAGCAGCGGACAGGGGGCGCGGGGCACCGGGGAGCTGTTTTTT. The entire variable domain, with the rest obtained from reference TRBV2 and TRBJ2-2, is as follows: EPEVTQTPSHQVTQMGQEVILRCVPISNHLYFYWYRQILGQKVEFLVSFYNNEISEKSEIFDDQFSVERPDGSNFTLKIRSTKLEDSAMYFCASSGQGARGTGELFFGEGSRLTVL.

This sequence joins TRBV9 and TRBJ2-3, with TRBD2 matching over 12 bases. The CDR3 totals 20 residues. Germline CDR1 and CDR2: SGDLS and YYNGEE. V lost 4 bases and J lost 0; bases outside the gene matches: 15. Here the CDR3 DNA reads TGTGCCAGCAGCCCAGGGGGGCTAGCGGGAGGGTTTAGGAGCACAGATACGCAGTATTTT. Its protein product is CASSPGGLAGGFRSTDTQYF.

V gene TRBV14 combines with J gene TRBJ1-2, with 10 bases that match TRBD1. The CDR3 is 15 residues long. V lost 3 bases, J lost 7 bases, and 8 bases stayed unmatched. Germline V gives CDR1 SGHDN, CDR2 FVKESK. This CDR3 reads CASSQTGGGYVGYTF. The CDR3 coding sequence is TGTGCCAGCAGCCAGACAGGGGGCGGATATGTTGGCTACACCTTC.